This T cell receptor beta chain comes out of a study of T cells expressing NK-cell markers. TCRdb derives one entry per CDR3 protein from the 5' RACE reads, leaving out DNA. The ten most abundant clones cover approximately 1.4% of a sample with approximately 440,000 distinct CDR3 sequences. Sequenced material: blood T cells: a sorted CD56 or NKG2C T cell subset, CD4+ or CD8+ T cells, or bulk PBMC T cells (not recorded which). This receptor was identified in a woman aged 45-60 years in good health.

The CDR3 sequence: CASWLRPFRTNEQFF. The genes are TRBV12-3 or TRBV12-4 and TRBJ2-1; TCRdb's D call of TRBD2 is untestable without DNA. The CDR3 covers 15 residues.